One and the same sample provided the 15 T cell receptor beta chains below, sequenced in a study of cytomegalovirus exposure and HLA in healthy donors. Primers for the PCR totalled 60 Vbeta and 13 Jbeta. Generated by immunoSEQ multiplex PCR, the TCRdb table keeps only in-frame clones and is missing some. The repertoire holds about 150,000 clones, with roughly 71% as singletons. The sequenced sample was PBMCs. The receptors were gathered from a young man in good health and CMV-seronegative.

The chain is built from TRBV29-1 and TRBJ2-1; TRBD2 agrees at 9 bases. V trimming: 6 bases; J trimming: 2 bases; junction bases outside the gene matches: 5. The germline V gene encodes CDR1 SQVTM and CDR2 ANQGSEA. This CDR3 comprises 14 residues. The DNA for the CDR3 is TGCAGCGTCCGGACTAGCGCGACCTACAATGAGCAGTTCTTC. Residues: CSVRTSATYNEQFF.

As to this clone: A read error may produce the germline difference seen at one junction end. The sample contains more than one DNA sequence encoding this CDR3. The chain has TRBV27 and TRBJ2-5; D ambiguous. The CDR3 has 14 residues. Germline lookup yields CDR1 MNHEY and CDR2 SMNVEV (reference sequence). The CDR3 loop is CASSPAAKGETQYF. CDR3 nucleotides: TGCGCCAGCAGTCCTGCGGCGAAAGGAGAGACCCAGTACTTC.

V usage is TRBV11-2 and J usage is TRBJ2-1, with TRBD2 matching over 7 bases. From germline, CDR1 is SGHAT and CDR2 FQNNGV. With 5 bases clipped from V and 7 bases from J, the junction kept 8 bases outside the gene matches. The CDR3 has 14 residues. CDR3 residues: CASSEAGVLNEQFF. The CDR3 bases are TGTGCCAGCAGCGAGGCGGGAGTTCTTAATGAGCAGTTCTTC. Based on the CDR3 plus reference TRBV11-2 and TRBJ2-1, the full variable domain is EAGVAQSPRYKIIEKRQSVAFWCNPISGHATLYWYQQILGQGPKLLIQFQNNGVVDDSQLPKDRFSAERLKGVDSTLKIQPAKLEDSAVYLCASSEAGVLNEQFFGPGTRLTVL.

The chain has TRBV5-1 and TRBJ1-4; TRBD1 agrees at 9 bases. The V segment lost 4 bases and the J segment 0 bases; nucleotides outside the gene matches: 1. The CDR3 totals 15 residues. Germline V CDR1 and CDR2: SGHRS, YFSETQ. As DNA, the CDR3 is TGCGCCAGCAGCAGACAGGGGGCAACTAATGAAAAACTGTTTTTT. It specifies CASSRQGATNEKLFF.

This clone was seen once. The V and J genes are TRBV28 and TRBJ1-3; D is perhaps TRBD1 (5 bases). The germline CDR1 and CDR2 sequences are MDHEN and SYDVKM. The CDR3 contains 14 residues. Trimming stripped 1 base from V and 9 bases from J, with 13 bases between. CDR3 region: CASSLSGVGGTIYF. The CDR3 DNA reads TGTGCCAGCAGTTTATCTGGGGTGGGGGGCACCATATATTTT.

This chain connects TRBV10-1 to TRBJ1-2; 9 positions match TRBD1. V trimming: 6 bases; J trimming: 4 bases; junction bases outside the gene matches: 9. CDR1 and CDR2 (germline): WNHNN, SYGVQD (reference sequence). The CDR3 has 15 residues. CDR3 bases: TGCGCCAGCAGCCGGGACAGGGAGGGTAGCTATGGCTACACCTTC. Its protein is CASSRDREGSYGYTF.

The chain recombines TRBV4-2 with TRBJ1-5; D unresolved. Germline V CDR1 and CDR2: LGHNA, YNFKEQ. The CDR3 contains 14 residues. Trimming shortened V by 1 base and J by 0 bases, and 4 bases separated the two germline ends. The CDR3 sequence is CASSQGGSNQPQHF. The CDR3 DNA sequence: TGTGCCAGCAGCCAAGGAGGTAGCAATCAGCCCCAGCATTTT.

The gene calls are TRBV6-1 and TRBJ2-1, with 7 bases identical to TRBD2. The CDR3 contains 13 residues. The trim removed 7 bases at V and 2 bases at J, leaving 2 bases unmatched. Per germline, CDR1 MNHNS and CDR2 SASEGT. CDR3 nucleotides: TGTGCCAGCACGGGACTACCCTACAATGAGCAGTTCTTC. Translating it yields CASTGLPYNEQFF.

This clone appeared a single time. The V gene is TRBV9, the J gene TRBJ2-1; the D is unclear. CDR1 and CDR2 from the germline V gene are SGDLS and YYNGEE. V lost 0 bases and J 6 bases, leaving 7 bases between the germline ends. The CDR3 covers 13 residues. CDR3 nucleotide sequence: TGTGCCAGCAGCGTAGCCGAGGTCAATGAGCAGTTCTTC. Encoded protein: CASSVAEVNEQFF.

The CDR3 region has the DNA TGTGCCAGCAGTTTATCGGCAGGGGTAAACTATGGCTACACCTTC. It specifies CASSLSAGVNYGYTF. This chain joins TRBV27 and TRBJ1-2, with D maybe TRBD1 (6 bases). Trimming cost V 0 bases and J 2 bases, with 10 bases left between them. The CDR3 covers 15 residues. Germline V gene data show CDR1 as MNHEY and CDR2 as SMNVEV (reference sequence).

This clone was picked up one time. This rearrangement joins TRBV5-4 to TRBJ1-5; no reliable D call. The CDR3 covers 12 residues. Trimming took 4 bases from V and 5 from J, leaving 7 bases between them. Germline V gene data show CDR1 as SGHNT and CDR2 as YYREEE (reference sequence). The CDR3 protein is CASSLDYQPQHF. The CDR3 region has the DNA TGTGCCAGCAGCCTAGACTATCAGCCCCAGCATTTT.

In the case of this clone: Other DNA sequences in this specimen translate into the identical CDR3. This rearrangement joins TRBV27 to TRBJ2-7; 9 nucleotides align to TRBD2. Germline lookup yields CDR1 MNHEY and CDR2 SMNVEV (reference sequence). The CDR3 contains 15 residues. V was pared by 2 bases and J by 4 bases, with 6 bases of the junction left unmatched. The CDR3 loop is CASSLRRGGTYEQYF. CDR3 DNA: TGTGCCAGCAGTTTAAGGCGGGGGGGCACGTACGAGCAGTACTTC.

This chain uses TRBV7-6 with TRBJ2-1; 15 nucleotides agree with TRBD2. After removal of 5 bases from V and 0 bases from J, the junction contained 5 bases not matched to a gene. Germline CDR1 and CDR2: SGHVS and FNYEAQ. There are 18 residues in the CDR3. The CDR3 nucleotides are TGTGCCAGCAGCGCAGGGACTAGCGGGAGGAGCTCCTACAATGAGCAGTTCTTC. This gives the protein CASSAGTSGRSSYNEQFF.

Here the CDR3 reads CASSSLAGIADTQYF. The DNA of the CDR3 is TGTGCCAGTAGTAGCCTAGCGGGGATCGCGGATACGCAGTATTTT. The rearrangement links TRBV19 to TRBJ2-3, with 9 bases matching TRBD2. Germline CDR1 is LNHDA and CDR2 is SQIVND (reference sequence). This CDR3 region has 15 residues. The junction had 8 bases not matched to a gene; V was cut back by 4 bases and J by 6 bases.

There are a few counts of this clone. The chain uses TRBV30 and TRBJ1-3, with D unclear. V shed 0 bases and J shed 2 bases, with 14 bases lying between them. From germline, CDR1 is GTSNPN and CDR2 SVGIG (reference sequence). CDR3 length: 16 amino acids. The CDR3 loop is CAWSVRGFIAGNTIYF. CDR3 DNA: TGTGCCTGGAGTGTACGGGGTTTTATCGCTGGAAACACCATATATTTT.